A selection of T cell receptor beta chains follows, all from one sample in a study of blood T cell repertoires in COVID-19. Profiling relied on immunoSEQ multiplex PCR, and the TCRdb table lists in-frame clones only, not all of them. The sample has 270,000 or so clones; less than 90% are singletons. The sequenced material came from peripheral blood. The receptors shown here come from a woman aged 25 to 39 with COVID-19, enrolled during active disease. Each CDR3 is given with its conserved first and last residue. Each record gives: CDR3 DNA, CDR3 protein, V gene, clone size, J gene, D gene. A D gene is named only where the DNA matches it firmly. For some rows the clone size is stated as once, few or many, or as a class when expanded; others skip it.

CDR3nt: TGTGCCAGTAGTACAGGGGGCAATGGCAATCAGCCCCAGCATTTT; CDR3aa: CASSTGGNGNQPQHF; v_gene: TRBV19; abundance: -; j_gene: TRBJ1-5; d_gene: TRBD1
CDR3nt: TGTGCCATCAGTGACCAACAACAGAAAGAAGCTTTCTTT; CDR3aa: CAISDQQQKEAFF; v_gene: TRBV10-3; abundance: -; j_gene: TRBJ1-1; d_gene: -
CDR3nt: TGTGCCAGCAGTGTGACGGGTCTGGAGACCCAGTACTTC; CDR3aa: CASSVTGLETQYF; v_gene: TRBV12-3/TRBV12-4; abundance: few; j_gene: TRBJ2-5; d_gene: -
CDR3nt: TGTGCCAGCAGCCCGGACAGGGACGTGGAGACCCAGTACTTC; CDR3aa: CASSPDRDVETQYF; v_gene: TRBV5-4; abundance: -; j_gene: TRBJ2-5; d_gene: TRBD1
CDR3nt: TGCGCCAGCAGCCAAGGCCCCCAGATCATGAACACTGAAGCTTTCTTT; CDR3aa: CASSQGPQIMNTEAFF; v_gene: TRBV4-1; abundance: -; j_gene: TRBJ1-1; d_gene: -
CDR3nt: TGTGCCAGCAGCTTGCTGTGGGACAGGGAAAATGAAGCTTTCTTT; CDR3aa: CASSLLWDRENEAFF; v_gene: TRBV5-4; abundance: -; j_gene: TRBJ1-1; d_gene: TRBD1
CDR3nt: TGTGCCAGCAGCCTAGATCCCAGGACAGGGGGCATTTCACCCCTCCACTTT; CDR3aa: CASSLDPRTGGISPLHF; v_gene: TRBV3-1/TRBV3-2; abundance: -; j_gene: TRBJ1-6; d_gene: TRBD1
CDR3nt: TGTGCCAGCAGCCCCGGGGGAAAGTGCTACGAGCAGTACTTC; CDR3aa: CASSPGGKCYEQYF; v_gene: TRBV12-1; abundance: -; j_gene: TRBJ2-7; d_gene: -
CDR3nt: TGTGCCAGCAGCCTTGCCAGCACCGGGGAGCTGTTTTTT; CDR3aa: CASSLASTGELFF; v_gene: TRBV11-2; abundance: -; j_gene: TRBJ2-2; d_gene: -
CDR3nt: TGTGCCAGCAGTTCCTTAGCGGGGGGCCCAGGGAATGAGCAGTTCTTC; CDR3aa: CASSSLAGGPGNEQFF; v_gene: TRBV27; abundance: -; j_gene: TRBJ2-1; d_gene: TRBD2
CDR3nt: TGTGCCAGCAGCAGGGCCCAGCGCGGCGAGCAGTACTTC; CDR3aa: CASSRAQRGEQYF; v_gene: TRBV6-5; abundance: few; j_gene: TRBJ2-7; d_gene: -
CDR3nt: TGTGCCAGCAGCTACCCAGGACTTCGGGGGGACACTGAAGCTTTCTTT; CDR3aa: CASSYPGLRGDTEAFF; v_gene: TRBV7-9; abundance: -; j_gene: TRBJ1-1; d_gene: -
CDR3nt: TGTGCCAGCAGCCCCTGGGGGGTAGCGGGGGGAGCGGAGACCCAGTACTTC; CDR3aa: CASSPWGVAGGAETQYF; v_gene: TRBV3-1/TRBV3-2; abundance: -; j_gene: TRBJ2-5; d_gene: TRBD2
CDR3nt: TGTGCCAGCAGCTTAGGGGACAGATACACAGATACGCAGTATTTT; CDR3aa: CASSLGDRYTDTQYF; v_gene: TRBV7-9; abundance: once; j_gene: TRBJ2-3; d_gene: TRBD1
CDR3nt: TGTGCCAGCAGATGGGGTCGGGGTAACACCATATATTTT; CDR3aa: CASRWGRGNTIYF; v_gene: TRBV6-5; abundance: -; j_gene: TRBJ1-3; d_gene: -
CDR3nt: TGTGCCAGCAGGCGACAGGAGACCTACGAGCAGTACTTC; CDR3aa: CASRRQETYEQYF; v_gene: TRBV12-3/TRBV12-4; abundance: -; j_gene: TRBJ2-7; d_gene: -
CDR3nt: TGTGCCAGCAGTGAAGTCGGGGTGGATGGCGGCGAGCAGTACTTC; CDR3aa: CASSEVGVDGGEQYF; v_gene: TRBV2; abundance: -; j_gene: TRBJ2-7; d_gene: -
CDR3nt: TGTGCCAGCAGCCGGGATGCAACGGGGAATTCACCCCTCCACTTT; CDR3aa: CASSRDATGNSPLHF; v_gene: TRBV11-2; abundance: few; j_gene: TRBJ1-6; d_gene: -
CDR3nt: TGTGCCAGCAGAACAGGACAGGGAAAATCAGGGTATGGCTACACCTTC; CDR3aa: CASRTGQGKSGYGYTF; v_gene: TRBV4-2; abundance: -; j_gene: TRBJ1-2; d_gene: TRBD1
CDR3nt: TGCGCCAGCAGGGAGACAGGGGGCCCACAGAGCACTGAAGCTTTCTTT; CDR3aa: CASRETGGPQSTEAFF; v_gene: TRBV4-1; abundance: once; j_gene: TRBJ1-1; d_gene: TRBD1
CDR3nt: TGTGCCAGCAGCTCGACGGGACTAGCGGGGGGGCCCCCTCATACGCAGTATTTT; CDR3aa: CASSSTGLAGGPPHTQYF; v_gene: TRBV7-9; abundance: -; j_gene: TRBJ2-3; d_gene: TRBD2
CDR3nt: TGCGCCAGCAGTTCCGCTAGCGGTACGTACAATGAGCAGTTCTTC; CDR3aa: CASSSASGTYNEQFF; v_gene: TRBV5-1; abundance: -; j_gene: TRBJ2-1; d_gene: TRBD2
CDR3nt: TGTGCCAGCAGCCTTTTTATGGGACAGGGCCCCCACGAGCAGTACTTC; CDR3aa: CASSLFMGQGPHEQYF; v_gene: TRBV7-6; abundance: -; j_gene: TRBJ2-7; d_gene: TRBD1
CDR3nt: TGTGCCAGCAGGGCCCGGGCTAGCGGGGGGGACGTAAGAGAGACCCAGTACTTC; CDR3aa: CASRARASGGDVRETQYF; v_gene: TRBV2; abundance: -; j_gene: TRBJ2-5; d_gene: TRBD2
CDR3nt: TGTGCCAGCAGTACAGGGGGCGGTCAGCCCCAGCATTTT; CDR3aa: CASSTGGGQPQHF; v_gene: TRBV6-5; abundance: once; j_gene: TRBJ1-5; d_gene: TRBD1
CDR3nt: TGTGCCAGTAGTACCACCCTGAGCACAGGGGGCGGGCAGCCCCAGCATTTT; CDR3aa: CASSTTLSTGGGQPQHF; v_gene: TRBV19; abundance: -; j_gene: TRBJ1-5; d_gene: TRBD1
CDR3nt: TGTGCCAGCAGCTTAGTGGGGCAGGGCAACGAGCAGTACTTC; CDR3aa: CASSLVGQGNEQYF; v_gene: TRBV7-2; abundance: -; j_gene: TRBJ2-7; d_gene: -
CDR3nt: TGTGCCAGCAGCTTAGTACGGGGGGGTGGAGAGACCCAGTACTTC; CDR3aa: CASSLVRGGGETQYF; v_gene: TRBV7-9; abundance: -; j_gene: TRBJ2-5; d_gene: TRBD2
CDR3nt: TGTGCCAGCAGTGAACCCGGACAGGGGCTTGCAACTAATGAAAAACTGTTTTTT; CDR3aa: CASSEPGQGLATNEKLFF; v_gene: TRBV2; abundance: -; j_gene: TRBJ1-4; d_gene: TRBD1
CDR3nt: TGTGCCAGGTTCCCCGCGGAGCTGCCCCAGCATTTT; CDR3aa: CARFPAELPQHF; v_gene: TRBV6-5; abundance: -; j_gene: TRBJ1-5; d_gene: -
CDR3nt: TGTGCCAGCAGCTTCGGGGGTCACAATCAGCCCCAGCATTTT; CDR3aa: CASSFGGHNQPQHF; v_gene: TRBV13; abundance: -; j_gene: TRBJ1-5; d_gene: -
CDR3nt: TGTGCCAGCAGTCCGGGACTAGGATCGAAGCAGTTCTTC; CDR3aa: CASSPGLGSKQFF; v_gene: TRBV2; abundance: -; j_gene: TRBJ2-1; d_gene: TRBD2
CDR3nt: TGTGCCAGCACTGTACAGGGGGCAAGGTATGGCTACACCTTC; CDR3aa: CASTVQGARYGYTF; v_gene: TRBV6-5; abundance: -; j_gene: TRBJ1-2; d_gene: TRBD1
CDR3nt: TGCGCCAGCAGCTTGGTTTTAGCGGGGAGTGGAGAGACCCAGTACTTC; CDR3aa: CASSLVLAGSGETQYF; v_gene: TRBV5-1; abundance: once; j_gene: TRBJ2-5; d_gene: TRBD2
CDR3nt: TGTGCCAGTAGTATATCGGGTCGCGATCAGCCCCAGCATTTT; CDR3aa: CASSISGRDQPQHF; v_gene: TRBV19; abundance: -; j_gene: TRBJ1-5; d_gene: -
CDR3nt: TGTGCCAGCAGCCCGGCGGGGGTACTCTCCTACGAGCAGTACTTC; CDR3aa: CASSPAGVLSYEQYF; v_gene: TRBV7-8; abundance: -; j_gene: TRBJ2-7; d_gene: TRBD2